This paragraph covers one T cell receptor (beta chain) sequence. Its specificity is unknown. Germline values: CDR1 ENHRY, CDR2 SYGVKD. The CDR3 consists of 15 residues. The germline V and J ends were trimmed by 11 bases and 8 bases, with 22 bases remaining between them. The data stem from a study of blood T cells in healthy people across ages. Broader study findings: Researchers judged that diversity estimates from one million T cells fell short of true values.

For the second PCR, which ran for about 7 to 11 cycles, a sample-barcoded 5' primer and a J-beta primer mix were used. MiXCR, run by TCRdb on the 5' RACE reads, gives a single entry per CDR3 protein. The sample yields approximately 800,000 distinct CDR3 sequences, about a quarter seen once. This same sample was also part of a study on T cells of mothers and their children. Per that study: Several children, together with their three healthy Caucasian mothers, made up the donors. Over 8 million TCR beta CDR3 reads were obtained from each mother, and some 3.1 million from each child. Persistent microchimeric T cell clones were sought, and none were detected.

Sequencing was performed on blood. The TCR sequence derives from a boy aged 10-17 years in good health. The V call is TRBV10-3, the J call TRBJ1-6; D is possibly TRBD1 (6 bases). CDR3 in DNA: TGTGCCGCCAGGGATGACAGGTCCGGGGATTCACCCCTCCACTTT. Translation: CAARDDRSGDSPLHF.